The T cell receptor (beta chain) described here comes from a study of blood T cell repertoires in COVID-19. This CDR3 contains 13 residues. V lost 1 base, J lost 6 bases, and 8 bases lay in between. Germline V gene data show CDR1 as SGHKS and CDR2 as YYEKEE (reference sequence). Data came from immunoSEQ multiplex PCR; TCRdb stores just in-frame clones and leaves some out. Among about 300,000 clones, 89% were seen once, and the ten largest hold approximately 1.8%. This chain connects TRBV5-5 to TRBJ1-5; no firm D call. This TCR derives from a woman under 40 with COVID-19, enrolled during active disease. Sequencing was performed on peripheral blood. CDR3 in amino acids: CASSLMEGQPQHF. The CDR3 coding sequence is TGTGCCAGCAGCTTGATGGAGGGTCAGCCCCAGCATTTT.